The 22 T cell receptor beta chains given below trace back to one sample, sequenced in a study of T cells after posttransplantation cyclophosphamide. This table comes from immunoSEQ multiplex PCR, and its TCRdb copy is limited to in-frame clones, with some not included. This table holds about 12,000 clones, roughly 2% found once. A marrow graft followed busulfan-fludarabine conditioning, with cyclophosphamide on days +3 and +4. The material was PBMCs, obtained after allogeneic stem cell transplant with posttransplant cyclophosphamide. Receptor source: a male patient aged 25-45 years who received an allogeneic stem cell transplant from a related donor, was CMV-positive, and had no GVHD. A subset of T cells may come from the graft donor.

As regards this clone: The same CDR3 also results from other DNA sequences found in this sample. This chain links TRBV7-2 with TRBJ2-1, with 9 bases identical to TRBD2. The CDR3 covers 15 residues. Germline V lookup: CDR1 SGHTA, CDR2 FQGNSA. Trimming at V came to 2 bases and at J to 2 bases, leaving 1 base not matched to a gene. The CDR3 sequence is CASSLTSGPYNEQFF. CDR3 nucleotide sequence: TGTGCCAGCAGCTTAACTAGCGGGCCCTACAATGAGCAGTTCTTC.

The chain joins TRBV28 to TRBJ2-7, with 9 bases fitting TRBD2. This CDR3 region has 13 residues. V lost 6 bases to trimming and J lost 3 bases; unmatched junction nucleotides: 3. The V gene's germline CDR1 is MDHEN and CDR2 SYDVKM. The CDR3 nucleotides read TGTGCCAGCAGAGCGGGAGGATACTACGAGCAGTACTTC. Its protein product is CASRAGGYYEQYF.

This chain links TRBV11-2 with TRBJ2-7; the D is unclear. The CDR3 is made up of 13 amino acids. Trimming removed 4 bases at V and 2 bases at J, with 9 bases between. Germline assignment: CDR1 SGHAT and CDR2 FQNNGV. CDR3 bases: TGTGCCAGCAGCTCGCGGTTCCCCTACGAGCAGTACTTC. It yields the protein CASSSRFPYEQYF.

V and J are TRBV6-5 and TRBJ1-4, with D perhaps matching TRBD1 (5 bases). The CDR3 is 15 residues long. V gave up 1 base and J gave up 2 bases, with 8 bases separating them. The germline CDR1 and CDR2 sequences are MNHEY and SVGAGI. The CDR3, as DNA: TGTGCCAGCAGTTACTGGAAGGGGACTAATGAAAAACTGTTTTTT. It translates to CASSYWKGTNEKLFF.

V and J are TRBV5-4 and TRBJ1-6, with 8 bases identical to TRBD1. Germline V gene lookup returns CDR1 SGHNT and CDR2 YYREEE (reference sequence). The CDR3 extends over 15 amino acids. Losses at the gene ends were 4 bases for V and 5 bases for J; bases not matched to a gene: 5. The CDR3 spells CASSRDRPHNSPLHF. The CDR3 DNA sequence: TGTGCCAGCAGCAGGGACAGGCCCCATAATTCACCCCTCCACTTT.

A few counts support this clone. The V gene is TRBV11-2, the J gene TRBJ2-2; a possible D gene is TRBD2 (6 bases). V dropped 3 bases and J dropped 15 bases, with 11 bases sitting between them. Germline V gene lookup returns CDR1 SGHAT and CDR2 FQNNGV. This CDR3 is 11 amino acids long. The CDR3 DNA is TGTGCCAGCAGCTTTTCTGGGAGGATGTTTTTT. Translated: CASSFSGRMFF.

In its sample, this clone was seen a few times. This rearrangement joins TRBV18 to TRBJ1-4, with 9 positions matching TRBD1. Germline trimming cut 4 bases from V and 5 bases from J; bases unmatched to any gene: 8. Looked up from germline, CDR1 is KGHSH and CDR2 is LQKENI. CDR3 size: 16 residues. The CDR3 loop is CASSRSTGTGNEKLFF. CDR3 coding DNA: TGTGCCAGCTCACGATCTACCGGGACAGGGAATGAAAAACTGTTTTTT. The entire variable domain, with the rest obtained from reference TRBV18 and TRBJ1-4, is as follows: NAGVMQNPRHLVRRRGQEARLRCSPMKGHSHVYWYRQLPEEGLKFMVYLQKENIIDESGMPKERFSAEFPKEGPSILRIQQVVRGDSAAYFCASSRSTGTGNEKLFFGSGTQLSVL.

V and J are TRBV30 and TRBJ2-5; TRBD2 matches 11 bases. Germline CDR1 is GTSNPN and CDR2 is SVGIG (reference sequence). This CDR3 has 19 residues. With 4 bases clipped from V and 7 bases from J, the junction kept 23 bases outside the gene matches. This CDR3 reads CAWNDPASGRPGIDGTQYF. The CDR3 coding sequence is TGTGCCTGGAATGATCCAGCTAGCGGGAGGCCAGGGATCGATGGGACCCAGTACTTC.

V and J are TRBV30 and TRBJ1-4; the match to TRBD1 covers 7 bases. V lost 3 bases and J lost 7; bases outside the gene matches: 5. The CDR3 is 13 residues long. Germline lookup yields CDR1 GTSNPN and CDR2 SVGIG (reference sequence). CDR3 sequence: CAWRNRGGEKLFF. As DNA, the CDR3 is TGTGCCTGGAGAAACAGGGGAGGTGAAAAACTGTTTTTT.

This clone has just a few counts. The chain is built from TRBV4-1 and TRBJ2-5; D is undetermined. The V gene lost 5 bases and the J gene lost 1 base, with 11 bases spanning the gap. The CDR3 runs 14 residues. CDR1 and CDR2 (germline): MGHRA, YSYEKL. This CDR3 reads CASSSRQSQETQYF. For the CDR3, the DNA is TGCGCCAGCAGCTCCCGACAAAGCCAAGAGACCCAGTACTTC.

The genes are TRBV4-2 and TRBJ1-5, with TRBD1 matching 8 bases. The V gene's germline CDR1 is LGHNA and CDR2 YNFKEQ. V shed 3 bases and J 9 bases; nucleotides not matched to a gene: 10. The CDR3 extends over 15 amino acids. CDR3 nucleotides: TGTGCCAGCAGCCATGAAGACAGGGGAGAGGCGCCCCAGCATTTT. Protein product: CASSHEDRGEAPQHF.

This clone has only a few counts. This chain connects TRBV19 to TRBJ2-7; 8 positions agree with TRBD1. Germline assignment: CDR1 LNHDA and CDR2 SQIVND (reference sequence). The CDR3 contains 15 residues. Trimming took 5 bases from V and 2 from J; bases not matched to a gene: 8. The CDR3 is CASSRRLDRAYEQYF. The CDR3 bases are TGTGCCAGTAGTCGTCGATTGGACAGGGCCTACGAGCAGTACTTC.

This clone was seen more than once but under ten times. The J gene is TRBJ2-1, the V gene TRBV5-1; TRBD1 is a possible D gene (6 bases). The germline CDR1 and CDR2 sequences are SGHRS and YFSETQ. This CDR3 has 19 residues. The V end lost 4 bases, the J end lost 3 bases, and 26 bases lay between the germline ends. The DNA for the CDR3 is TGCGCCAGCAGCCCCGACACACTAGGAAGCACAGGGTTCTACAATGAGCAGTTCTTC. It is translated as CASSPDTLGSTGFYNEQFF.

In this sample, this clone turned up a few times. The CDR3 bases are TGTGCCAGCAGTTTGGGACTAGCGGGAGGTGGGGAGACCCAGTACTTC. Encoded protein: CASSLGLAGGGETQYF. The chain is built from TRBV28 and TRBJ2-5, with TRBD2 matching 15 bases. The V segment lost 3 bases and the J segment 5 bases; nucleotides outside the gene matches: 4. CDR3 length: 16 amino acids. Germline CDR1 and CDR2: MDHEN and SYDVKM.

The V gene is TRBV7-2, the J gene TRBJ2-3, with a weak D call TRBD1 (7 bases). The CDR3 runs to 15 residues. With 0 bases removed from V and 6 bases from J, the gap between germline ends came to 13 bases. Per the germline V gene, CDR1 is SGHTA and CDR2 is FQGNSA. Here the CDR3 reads CASSLASTGRDTQYF. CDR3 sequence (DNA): TGTGCCAGCAGCTTAGCGTCGACAGGGAGGGATACGCAGTATTTT.

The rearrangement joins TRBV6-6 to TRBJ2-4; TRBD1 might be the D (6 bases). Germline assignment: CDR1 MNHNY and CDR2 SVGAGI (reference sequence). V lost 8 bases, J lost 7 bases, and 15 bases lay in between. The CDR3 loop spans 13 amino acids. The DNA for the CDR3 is TGTGCCAGCTCGGTGTTCCAGGGGAACATTCAGTACTTC. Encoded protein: CASSVFQGNIQYF.

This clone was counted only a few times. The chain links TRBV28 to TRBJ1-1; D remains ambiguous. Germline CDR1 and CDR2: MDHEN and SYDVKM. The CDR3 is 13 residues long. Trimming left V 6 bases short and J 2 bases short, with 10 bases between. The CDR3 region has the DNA TGTGCCAGCAGGAAACAAGAAAACACTGAAGCTTTCTTT. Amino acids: CASRKQENTEAFF.

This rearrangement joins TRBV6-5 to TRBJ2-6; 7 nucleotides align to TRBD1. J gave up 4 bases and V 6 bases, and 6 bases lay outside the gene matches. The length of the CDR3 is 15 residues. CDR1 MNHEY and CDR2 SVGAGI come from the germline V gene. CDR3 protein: CASRQGQSGANVLTF. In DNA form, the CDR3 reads TGTGCCAGCAGACAGGGACAGTCCGGGGCCAACGTCCTGACTTTC.

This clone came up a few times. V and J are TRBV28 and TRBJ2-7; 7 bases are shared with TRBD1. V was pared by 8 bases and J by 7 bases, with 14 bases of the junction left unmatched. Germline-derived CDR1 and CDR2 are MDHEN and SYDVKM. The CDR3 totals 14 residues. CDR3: CASRDKGAVGEQYF. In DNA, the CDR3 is TGTGCCAGCCGAGACAAGGGGGCCGTGGGGGAGCAGTACTTC.

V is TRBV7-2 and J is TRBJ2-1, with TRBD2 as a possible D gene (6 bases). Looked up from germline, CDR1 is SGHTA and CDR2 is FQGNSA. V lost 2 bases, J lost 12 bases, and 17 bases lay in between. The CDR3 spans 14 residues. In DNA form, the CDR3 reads TGTGCCAGCAGCTTAAGCGGGCGTAGTCTAGGGCAGTTCTTC. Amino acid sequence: CASSLSGRSLGQFF.

The CDR3 DNA sequence: TGCGCCAGCAGCTTCTACACCGGGGAGCTGTTTTTT. The encoded protein is CASSFYTGELFF. The chain employs TRBV5-1 and TRBJ2-2; D is unresolved. CDR3 size: 12 residues. Germline CDR1 is SGHRS and CDR2 is YFSETQ. V lost 2 bases, J lost 3 bases, and 2 bases lay in between.

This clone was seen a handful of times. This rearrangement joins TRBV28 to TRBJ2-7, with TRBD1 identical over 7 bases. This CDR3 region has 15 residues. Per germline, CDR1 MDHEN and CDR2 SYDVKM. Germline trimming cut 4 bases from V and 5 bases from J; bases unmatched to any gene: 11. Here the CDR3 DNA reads TGTGCCAGCAGTTCCCCACCAGACAGGGTTGACGAGCAGTACTTC. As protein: CASSSPPDRVDEQYF.